These 20 T cell receptor beta chains share one sample of origin, sequenced in a study of T cell repertoires in cytomegalovirus infection. TCRdb re-called the reads with MiXCR, one entry per CDR3 protein. The profile shows some 480,000 distinct CDR3 sequences, around a third of them singletons. Their antigen targets remain unknown. The specimen comprised cultured PBMCs, sampled from culture after CMV antigen stimulation. These receptors all stem from a human donor in good health (CMV status not recorded). Some clones in this sample may be carry-over from other donors' samples.

V usage is TRBV6-1 and J usage is TRBJ1-4, with a tentative D call TRBD1 (5 bases). The CDR3 runs 14 residues. Germline CDR1 and CDR2: MNHNS and SASEGT. V was pared by 6 bases and J by 7 bases, with 15 bases between. CDR3 protein: CASRGRGGSEKLFF. CDR3 sequence (DNA): TGTGCCAGCAGAGGACGGGGGGGGAGTGAAAAACTGTTTTTT.

V is TRBV10-3 and J is TRBJ1-2; a weak D match, TRBD1 (5 bases). CDR1 and CDR2 from the germline V gene are ENHRY and SYGVKD. V dropped 0 bases and J dropped 3 bases, with 17 bases sitting between them. There are 17 residues in the CDR3. As DNA, the CDR3 is TGTGCCATCAGTGAGTCGACGGGGCTCCGGTCGGACTATGGCTACACCTTC. It specifies CAISESTGLRSDYGYTF.

The chain has TRBV11-2 and TRBJ2-7; maybe TRBD1 (6 bases). The CDR3 runs to 17 residues. The germline V gene encodes CDR1 SGHAT and CDR2 FQNNGV. V dropped 2 bases and J dropped 5 bases, with 22 bases sitting between them. This CDR3 is CASSLLMIGQKWHEQYV. The CDR3 coding sequence is TGTGCCAGCAGCTTACTTATGATAGGACAGAAGTGGCACGAGCAGTACGTC.

This chain uses TRBV5-1 with TRBJ2-7; perhaps TRBD2 as D (5 bases). V lost 4 bases and J lost 5, with 16 bases in between. Germline V gene lookup returns CDR1 SGHRS and CDR2 YFSETQ. This CDR3 has 14 amino acids. The CDR3 bases are TGCGCCAGCAGCCTGACGGGGTTGGCCAACGAGCAGTACGTC. This codes for CASSLTGLANEQYV.

The V gene is TRBV9, the J gene TRBJ2-5, with D uncertain. With 4 bases removed from V and 5 bases from J, the gap between germline ends came to 12 bases. The length of the CDR3 is 13 residues. Per germline, CDR1 SGDLS and CDR2 YYNGEE. The CDR3 reads CASSPHPGETQYF. CDR3 nucleotides: TGTGCCAGCAGCCCTCATCCGGGCGAGACCCAGTACTTC.

V and J are TRBV20-1 and TRBJ1-6; D is unresolved. This CDR3 spans 16 amino acids. Between the trimmed V and J ends, which lost 0 bases and 7 bases, there was a span of 16 bases. The germline V gene has CDR1 DFQATT and CDR2 SNEGSKA (reference sequence). The CDR3 sequence: CSARDGEKGNNSPLHF. The DNA for the CDR3 is TGCAGTGCTAGAGATGGCGAGAAGGGCAACAATTCACCCCTCCACTTT.

V is TRBV10-2 and J is TRBJ1-5; tentatively, D is TRBD1 (6 bases). Trimming cost V 6 bases and J 7 bases, with 13 bases left between them. Germline V gene lookup returns CDR1 WSHSY and CDR2 SAAADI. This CDR3 region has 13 residues. The chain's CDR3 is CASSSTGKQPQHF. The CDR3 bases are TGCGCCAGCAGCTCCACAGGGAAACAGCCCCAGCATTTT.

A note on this clonotype: Sequence at one end of the junction differs from germline and may be a read error. The chain employs TRBV29-1 and TRBJ2-1; 7 bases align to TRBD1. Germline V gene data show CDR1 as SQVTM and CDR2 as ANQGSEA. This CDR3 is 12 amino acids long. CDR3 sequence reads: CSPRRAGGEAVF. DNA of the CDR3: TGCAGCCCCCGTCGGGCAGGGGGTGAGGCGGTCTTC.

The chain links TRBV19 to TRBJ1-5, with D uncertain. The germline CDR1 and CDR2 sequences are LNHDA and SQIVND (reference sequence). This CDR3 contains 16 residues. With 6 bases removed from V and 2 bases from J, the gap between germline ends came to 17 bases. DNA of the CDR3: TGTGCCAGTAGGATATCCGAAGGGTGGGGCAATCAGCCCCAGCATTTT. This codes for CASRISEGWGNQPQHF.

This clonotype was counted between two and nine times. The rearrangement joins TRBV6-2 or TRBV6-3 to TRBJ2-3; D call uncertain. This CDR3 contains 13 residues. Trimming took 1 base from V and 8 from J, leaving 10 bases between them. Germline values: CDR1 MNHEY, CDR2 SVGEGT. CDR3 region: CASSYYSSFTQYF. The CDR3 bases are TGTGCCAGCAGTTACTATAGCAGCTTTACGCAGTATTTT.

The chain carries TRBV7-2 and TRBJ2-1; unclear D gene. The CDR3 length is 12 residues. V gave up 0 bases and J gave up 13 bases, with 10 bases separating them. Per the germline V gene, CDR1 is SGHTA and CDR2 is FQGNSA. DNA of the CDR3: TGTGCCAGCAGCTTAGCGGGAACAGTACAGTTCTTC. It codes for CASSLAGTVQFF.

This clonotype was counted a few times. The V and J genes are TRBV23-1 and TRBJ2-1; possibly TRBD2 for D (6 bases). TRBV23-1 is an ORF; its function is uncertain. CDR3 size: 13 residues. V lost 11 bases and J lost 5, with 16 bases in between. DNA for the CDR3: TGCGCCGGGGAGGCAGGCGGTCACAATGAGCAGTTCTTC. It yields the protein CAGEAGGHNEQFF.

This clonotype turned up a few times. The CDR3 sequence: CSADGTANPEAFF. In DNA form, the CDR3 reads TGCAGTGCAGATGGGACAGCCAACCCTGAAGCTTTCTTT. The chain is built from TRBV20-1 and TRBJ1-1; 7 nucleotides agree with TRBD1. CDR1 is DFQATT and CDR2 is SNEGSKA in the germline V gene (reference sequence). The CDR3 length is 13 residues. Unmatched junction bases numbered 10, after V lost 6 bases and J lost 6 bases.

The J gene is TRBJ1-2, the V gene TRBV18; D call uncertain. Trimming pared 0 bases from V and 6 bases from J, leaving 8 bases between. CDR1 and CDR2 (germline): KGHSH, LQKENI. The CDR3 covers 13 residues. CDR3 nucleotides: TGTGCCAGCTCACCACCGGGGAATGATGGCTACACCTTC. Translating gives CASSPPGNDGYTF.

CDR3 region: CAITDRKGSGANVLTF. DNA of the CDR3: TGTGCCATCACTGATCGTAAGGGTTCTGGGGCCAACGTCCTGACTTTC. V and J are TRBV10-3 and TRBJ2-6; D call uncertain. Per germline, CDR1 ENHRY and CDR2 SYGVKD. Trimming pared 7 bases from V and 1 base from J, leaving 14 bases between. There are 16 residues in the CDR3.

This clonotype was seen a few times. The chain employs TRBV2 and TRBJ2-7; TRBD2 might be the D (5 bases). The CDR3 contains 11 residues. Trimming stripped 6 bases from V and 7 bases from J, with 10 bases between. Germline V gene data show CDR1 as SNHLY and CDR2 as FYNNEI. The CDR3 coding sequence is TGTGCCAGCAGACTCGGCGGGGAGCAGTACTTC. Its translation is CASRLGGEQYF. Full variable domain (remainder filled in from reference TRBV2 and TRBJ2-7): EPEVTQTPSHQVTQMGQEVILRCVPISNHLYFYWYRQILGQKVEFLVSFYNNEISEKSEIFDDQFSVERPDGSNFTLKIRSTKLEDSAMYFCASRLGGEQYFGPGTRLTVT.

The chain carries TRBV7-9 and TRBJ1-4; 9 nucleotides match TRBD1. J gave up 7 bases and V 1 base, and 1 base lay outside the gene matches. Germline-derived CDR1 and CDR2 are SEHNR and FQNEAQ (reference sequence). This CDR3 region has 14 residues. The CDR3 DNA reads as TGTGCCAGCAGCTTAGTGACAGGGGGTGAAAAACTGTTTTTT. Protein: CASSLVTGGEKLFF.

This clonotype was seen a few times. This chain uses TRBV7-2 with TRBJ1-1; maybe TRBD1 (6 bases). CDR3 length equals 16 residues. CDR1 SGHTA and CDR2 FQGNSA come from the germline V gene. With 5 bases removed from V and 1 base from J, the gap between germline ends came to 17 bases. The CDR3 reads CASSQSGGLRNTEAFF. The CDR3, as DNA: TGTGCCAGCAGCCAATCTGGGGGGCTAAGGAACACTGAAGCTTTCTTT.

This clonotype was observed a handful of times. The chain carries TRBV28 and TRBJ2-7, with 8 positions matching TRBD1. The ends lost 6 bases at V and 2 bases at J; junction bases unmatched: 6. The CDR3 has 14 residues. Germline CDR1 MDHEN, CDR2 SYDVKM. The CDR3 sequence: CASRRGTGAYEQYF. The CDR3 nucleotides are TGTGCCAGCAGGCGCGGGACAGGAGCCTACGAGCAGTACTTC. Complete variable domain (other parts from reference TRBV28 and TRBJ2-7): DVKVTQSSRYLVKRTGEKVFLECVQDMDHENMFWYRQDPGLGLRLIYFSYDVKMKEKGDIPEGYSVSREKKERFSLILESASTNQTSMYLCASRRGTGAYEQYFGPGTRLTVT.

There are many counts of this clonotype. The chain has TRBV7-2 and TRBJ2-1; 9 bases align to TRBD2. The CDR3 runs to 16 residues. V dropped 4 bases and J dropped 4; count of bases not matched to a gene: 8. Germline V gives CDR1 SGHTA, CDR2 FQGNSA. CDR3: CASSWSRGLAYNEQFF. CDR3 DNA sequence: TGTGCCAGCAGCTGGAGTAGGGGACTAGCTTACAATGAGCAGTTCTTC.